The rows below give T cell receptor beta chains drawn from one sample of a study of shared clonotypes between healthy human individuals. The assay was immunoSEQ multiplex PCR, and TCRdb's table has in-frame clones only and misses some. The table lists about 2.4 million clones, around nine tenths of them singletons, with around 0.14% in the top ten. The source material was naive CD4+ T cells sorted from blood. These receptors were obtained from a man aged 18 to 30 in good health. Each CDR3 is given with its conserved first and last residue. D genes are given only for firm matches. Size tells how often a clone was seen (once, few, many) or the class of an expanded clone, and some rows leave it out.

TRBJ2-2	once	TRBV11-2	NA	CASSYSTNTGELFF	TGTGCCAGCAGCTACTCAACGAACACCGGGGAGCTGTTTTTT
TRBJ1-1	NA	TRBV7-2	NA	CASSPQTGLNTEAFF	TGTGCCAGCAGCCCGCAAACCGGACTGAACACTGAAGCTTTCTTT
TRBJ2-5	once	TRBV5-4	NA	CASSLGFWDGEETQYF	TGTGCCAGCAGCTTGGGTTTTTGGGACGGGGAAGAGACCCAGTACTTC
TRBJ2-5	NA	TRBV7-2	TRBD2	CASSSYLAGDQETQYF	TGTGCCAGCAGCTCCTACCTAGCGGGGGACCAAGAGACCCAGTACTTC
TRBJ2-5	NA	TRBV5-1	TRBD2	CASSLRGGRETQYF	TGCGCCAGCAGCTTGCGGGGGGGCCGAGAGACCCAGTACTTC
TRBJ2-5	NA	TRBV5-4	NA	CASSRGKETQYF	TGTGCCAGCAGCCGGGGGAAAGAGACCCAGTACTTC
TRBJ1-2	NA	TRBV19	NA	CASSPGQRQNYGYTF	TGTGCCAGTAGTCCAGGACAGCGCCAGAACTATGGCTACACCTTC
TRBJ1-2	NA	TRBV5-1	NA	CASSVPDYGYTF	TGCGCCAGCAGCGTCCCGGACTATGGCTACACCTTC
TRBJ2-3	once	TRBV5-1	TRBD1	CASSFWPGGGQGSTDTQYF	TGCGCCAGCAGCTTTTGGCCGGGCGGTGGACAGGGGTCCACAGATACGCAGTATTTT
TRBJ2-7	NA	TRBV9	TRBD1	CASSAAREPGQGIGEQYF	TGTGCCAGCAGCGCGGCCAGGGAACCGGGACAGGGAATAGGCGAGCAGTACTTC
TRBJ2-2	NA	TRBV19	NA	CASTGQTLVAGELFF	TGTGCCAGTACAGGGCAAACGTTGGTGGCCGGGGAGCTGTTTTTT
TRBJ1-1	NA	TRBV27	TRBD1	CASSPQFDRGLGSTNTEAFF	TGTGCCAGCAGTCCACAGTTTGACAGGGGGCTAGGTTCTACGAACACTGAAGCTTTCTTT
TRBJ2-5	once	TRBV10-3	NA	CAIRDEGHETQYF	TGTGCCATCAGGGACGAGGGGCACGAGACCCAGTACTTC
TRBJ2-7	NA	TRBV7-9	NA	CASSASSPGVVGEQYF	TGTGCCAGCAGCGCGAGTTCACCAGGTGTGGTGGGCGAGCAGTACTTC
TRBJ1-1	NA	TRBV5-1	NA	CASTPGEGHTEAFF	TGCGCCAGCACCCCAGGGGAGGGACACACTGAAGCTTTCTTT
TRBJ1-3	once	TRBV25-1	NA	CASKTDGGNTIYF	TGTGCCAGCAAGACGGACGGGGGAAACACCATATATTTT
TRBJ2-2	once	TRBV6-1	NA	CASSEPPPRELFF	TGTGCCAGCAGTGAGCCCCCACCTCGGGAGCTGTTTTTT
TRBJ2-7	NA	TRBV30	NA	CAWSVQGYEQYF	TGTGCCTGGAGTGTACAGGGTTACGAGCAGTACTTC
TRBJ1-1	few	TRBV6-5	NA	CASRRNTEAFF	TGTGCCAGCAGACGGAACACTGAAGCTTTCTTT
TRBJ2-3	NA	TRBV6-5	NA	CASSRRVGTDTQYF	TGTGCCAGCTCCAGACGGGTCGGCACAGATACGCAGTATTTT
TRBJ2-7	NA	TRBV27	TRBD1	CASSFKTGGTYEQYF	TGTGCCAGCAGTTTTAAAACAGGGGGCACTTACGAGCAGTACTTC
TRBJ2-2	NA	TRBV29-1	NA	CSGAFLGTGELFF	TGCAGCGGGGCCTTCCTTGGCACCGGGGAGCTGTTTTTT
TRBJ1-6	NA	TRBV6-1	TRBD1	CASSELDRGRSPLHF	TGTGCCAGCAGTGAATTAGACAGGGGGCGGTCACCCCTCCACTTT
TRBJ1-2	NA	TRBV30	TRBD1	CAWSVGQANYGYTF	TGTGCCTGGAGTGTAGGACAGGCGAACTATGGCTACACCTTC
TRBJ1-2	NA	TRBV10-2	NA	CASSESNRDYGYTF	TGCGCCAGCAGTGAGTCAAACAGGGACTATGGCTACACCTTC
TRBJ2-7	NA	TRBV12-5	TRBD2	CASGLVAGSEQYF	TGTGCTAGTGGTTTGGTAGCGGGGAGCGAGCAGTACTTC
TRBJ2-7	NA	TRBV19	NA	CASKPAGTGEQYF	TGTGCCAGTAAACCCGCAGGGACGGGCGAGCAGTACTTC
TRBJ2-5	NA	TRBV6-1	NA	CASSDYPPGTQYF	TGTGCCAGCAGTGACTACCCGCCGGGGACCCAGTACTTC
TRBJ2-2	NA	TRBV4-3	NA	CASSQEWRILGELFF	TGCGCCAGCAGCCAAGAATGGCGGATTCTCGGGGAGCTGTTTTTT
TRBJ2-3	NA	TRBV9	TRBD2	CASSVGLAGGTLTDTQYF	TGTGCCAGCAGCGTAGGACTAGCGGGGGGGACCCTCACAGATACGCAGTATTTT
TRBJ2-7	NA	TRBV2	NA	CASGATSYEQYF	TGTGCCAGCGGGGCGACTAGCTACGAGCAGTACTTC
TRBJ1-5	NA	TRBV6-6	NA	CASSIRDIWHF	TGTGCCAGCAGTATCCGGGACATATGGCATTTT
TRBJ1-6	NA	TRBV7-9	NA	CASSLATGNNSPLHF	TGTGCCAGCAGCTTAGCTACAGGGAATAATTCACCCCTCCACTTT
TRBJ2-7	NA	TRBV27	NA	CASGLSYEQYF	TGTGCCAGCGGACTCTCCTACGAGCAATACTTC
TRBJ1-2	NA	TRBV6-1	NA	CASSQTSRYGYTF	TGTGCCAGCAGTCAGACATCGAGGTATGGCTACACCTTC
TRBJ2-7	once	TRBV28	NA	CASSSGKNYEQYF	TGTGCCAGCAGCTCCGGGAAGAACTACGAGCAGTACTTC
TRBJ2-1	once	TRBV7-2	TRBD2	CASSLTASGNEQFF	TGTGCCAGCAGCTTAACCGCTAGCGGGAATGAGCAGTTCTTC
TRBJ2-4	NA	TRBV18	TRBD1	CASSPGQGAKNIQYF	TGTGCCAGCTCACCAGGACAGGGGGCCAAAAACATTCAGTACTTC
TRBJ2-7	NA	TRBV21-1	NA	CASSKSGQQLYEQYF	TGTGCCAGCAGCAAATCGGGCCAGCAGCTCTACGAGCAGTACTTC
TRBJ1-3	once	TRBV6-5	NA	CASSYARGNSGNTIYF	TGTGCCAGCAGTTACGCGAGGGGCAACTCTGGAAACACCATATATTTT
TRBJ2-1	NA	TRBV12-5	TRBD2	CASGLPPSGRENEQFF	TGTGCTAGTGGTCTGCCGCCTAGCGGGAGGGAGAATGAGCAGTTCTTC
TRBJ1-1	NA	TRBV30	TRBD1	CAWSIQGTEAFF	TGTGCCTGGAGTATACAGGGGACTGAAGCTTTCTTT
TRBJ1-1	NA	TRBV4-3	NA	CASSQVGQSPGTEAFF	TGCGCCAGCAGCCAAGTTGGCCAGTCCCCAGGCACTGAAGCTTTCTTT
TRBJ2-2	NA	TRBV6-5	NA	CASSNQATGELFF	TGTGCCAGCAGTAACCAGGCCACCGGGGAGCTGTTTTTT
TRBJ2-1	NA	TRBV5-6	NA	CASSLGTSVYHEQFF	TGTGCCAGCAGCTTGGGGACCTCCGTTTACCATGAGCAGTTCTTC
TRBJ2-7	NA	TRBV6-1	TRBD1	CASSGGTGTFISYEQYF	TGTGCCAGCAGTGGCGGGACAGGTACCTTCATTTCCTACGAGCAGTACTTC
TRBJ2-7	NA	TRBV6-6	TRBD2	CASSYGLAGAGVEQYF	TGTGCCAGCAGTTACGGACTAGCGGGAGCCGGAGTCGAGCAGTACTTC
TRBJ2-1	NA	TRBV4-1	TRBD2	CASSQFSGAYNEQFF	TGCGCCAGCAGCCAGTTTAGCGGGGCCTACAATGAGCAGTTCTTC
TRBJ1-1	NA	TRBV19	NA	CASTRRGYTEAFF	TGTGCCAGTACCCGCCGCGGGTACACTGAAGCTTTCTTT
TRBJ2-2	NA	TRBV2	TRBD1	CASSPFRDRVAGELFF	TGTGCCAGCAGTCCGTTCCGGGACAGGGTAGCCGGGGAGCTGTTTTTT
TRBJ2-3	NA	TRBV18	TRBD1	CASSEDRADTQYF	TGTGCCAGCTCCGAGGACAGGGCAGATACGCAGTATTTT
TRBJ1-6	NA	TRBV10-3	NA	CAISEGVNSPLHF	TGTGCCATCAGTGAGGGGGTTAATTCACCCCTCCACTTT
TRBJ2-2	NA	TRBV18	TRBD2	CASSPGLAENTGELFF	TGTGCCAGCTCACCGGGACTAGCGGAGAACACCGGGGAGCTGTTTTTT
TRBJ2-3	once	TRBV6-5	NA	CASSSLEVRTNTQYF	TGTGCCAGCAGTTCGCTCGAGGTGAGGACGAATACGCAGTATTTT
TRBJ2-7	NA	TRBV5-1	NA	CASSLAPAHSKSSYEQYF	TGCGCCAGCAGCTTGGCCCCGGCGCACAGTAAGAGCTCCTACGAGCAGTACTTC
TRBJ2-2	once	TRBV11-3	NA	CASRQERNTGELFF	TGTGCCAGCAGGCAGGAAAGGAACACCGGGGAGCTGTTTTTT
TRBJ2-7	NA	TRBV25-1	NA	CASSESGHLYEQYF	TGTGCCAGCAGTGAATCCGGCCATCTCTACGAGCAGTACTTC
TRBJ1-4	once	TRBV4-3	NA	CASSQDRGAGGEKLFF	TGCGCCAGCAGCCAAGATCGTGGGGCTGGGGGGGAAAAACTGTTTTTT
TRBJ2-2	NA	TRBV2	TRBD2	CASNGGRLTGELFF	TGTGCCAGCAACGGGGGGAGACTGACCGGGGAGCTGTTTTTT